Here is one T cell receptor (beta chain) with its context. Which antigen it targets is not known. No base qualities exist here, and no much larger clone lies one base off it. This record comes from a study of blood T cell repertoires in COVID-19 (dated by TCRdb to the early 2020s). Describing the broader study: Samples from collaborators originated in the United States, Italy and Spain and spanned both the acute and convalescent phases of COVID-19. The prospective study material was composed of cDNA or gDNA derived from T cells, B-cell-depleted T cells, or PBMCs. The dataset comprised deeply sampled blood TCRbeta repertoires from subjects exposed to, actively infected with, or recovered from COVID-19. The repertoires were released in a freely available public database meant as a resource for research on the immune response to SARS-CoV-2. Samples came from the ongoing ImmuneRACE study (first 160 participants) plus 1,254 subjects from 6 global collaborators. The sample metadata nearly always contained a de-identified subject ID, COVID-19 status, age in years and sex. Where available, HLA class I and class II types were obtained from metadata supplied by the sample provider rather than from assay-based typing.

The paper's findings and limits, for the study overall: Clinical and demographic metadata were provided uncurated, with the amount varying by source and participant.

Participants in the prospective study were aged about 18 to 95 years, lived in over 20 United States geographic areas, and enrolled through a virtual design. Cohort assignment in the prospective study relied on participant-reported clinical history from a screening survey and a study questionnaire. Each participant in the prospective study had whole blood, serum and a nasopharyngeal or oropharyngeal swab collected by mobile phlebotomists. Participants in the prospective study had the option to provide additional blood draws and questionnaires over a 2-month period. Prospective study blood samples were shipped either frozen or at room temperature before DNA extraction. TCRbeta CDR3 regions were amplified from genomic DNA using the immunoSEQ Assay, a bias-controlled multiplex PCR. The paper's data handling went like this. The number of nucleated cells in each sample was estimated by amplification of reference gene primers within the assay. Sequence reads were collapsed and filtered to measure the absolute abundance of every unique TCRbeta CDR3 rearrangement. Productive Simpson clonality was computed per sample as the square root of Simpson's diversity index over productive rearrangements. As stored in TCRdb, this immuneACCESS dataset retains in-frame rearrangements with V and J assigned. A fraction of the clones does not appear; measured against another copy, unresolved V genes explain less than half of the discrepancy, and the remainder lacks a known reason. V and J calls and clone size come straight from that table; D and trimming were deduced from the DNA. The sample yields 250,000 or so clones; 80% to 90% were counted once. Approximately 4% of the sample is taken by the ten largest.

After removal of 1 base from V and 11 bases from J, the junction retains 9 bases not matched to a gene. For CDR1 and CDR2, the germline V gene (reference sequence) lists SEHNR and FQNEAQ. From the cysteine up to the phenylalanine, the CDR3 has a length of 15 residues. The DNA shown is the 45-base CDR3, in frame from base 1. The sequence is built from TRBV7-9 and TRBJ2-3, with 10 bases aligning to TRBD2. The sample comprised PBMCs or T cells enriched from blood (not recorded which). This sequence originates from a woman in her 30s with acute COVID-19. The CDR3 region: CASSLDLAGALMQYF. The sequenced DNA: TGTGCCAGCAGCTTAGATCTAGCGGGAGCTCTTATGCAGTATTTT.